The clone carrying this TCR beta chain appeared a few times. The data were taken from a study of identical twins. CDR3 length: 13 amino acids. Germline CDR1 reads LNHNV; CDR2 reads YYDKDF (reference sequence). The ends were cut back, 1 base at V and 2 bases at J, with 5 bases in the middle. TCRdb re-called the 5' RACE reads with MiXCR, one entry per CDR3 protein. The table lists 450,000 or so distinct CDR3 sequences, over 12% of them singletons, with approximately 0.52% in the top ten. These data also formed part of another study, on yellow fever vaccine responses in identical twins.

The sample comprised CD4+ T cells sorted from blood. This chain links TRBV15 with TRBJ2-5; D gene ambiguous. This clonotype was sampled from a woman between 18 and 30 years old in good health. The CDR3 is CATSRAVQETQYF. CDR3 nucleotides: TGTGCCACCAGCAGAGCCGTTCAAGAGACCCAGTACTTC.